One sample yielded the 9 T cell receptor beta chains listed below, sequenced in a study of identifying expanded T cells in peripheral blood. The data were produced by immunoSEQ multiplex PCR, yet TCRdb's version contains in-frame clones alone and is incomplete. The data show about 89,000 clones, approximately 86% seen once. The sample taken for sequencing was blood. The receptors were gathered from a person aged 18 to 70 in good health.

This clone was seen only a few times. This CDR3 reads CASSLGGGRVRPQHF. The CDR3 DNA is TGTGCCAGCAGCTTAGGAGGAGGGAGGGTTAGGCCCCAGCATTTT. The chain combines TRBV11-2 with TRBJ1-5; D not certain. Germline V gene sequence: CDR1 SGHAT, CDR2 FQNNGV. The CDR3 runs to 15 residues. Trimming removed 1 base at V and 9 bases at J, with 16 bases between.

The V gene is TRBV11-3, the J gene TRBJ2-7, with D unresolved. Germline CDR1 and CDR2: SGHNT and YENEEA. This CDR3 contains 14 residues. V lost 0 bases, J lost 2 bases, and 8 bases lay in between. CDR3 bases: TGTGCCAGCAGCTTAGACGGTCAAACCTACGAGCAGTACTTC. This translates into CASSLDGQTYEQYF.

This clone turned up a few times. Written as DNA, the CDR3 is TGTGCCAGCAGTGGCGGACAGGGTAACTACGAGCAGTACTTC. Translated, it gives CASSGGQGNYEQYF. The V call is TRBV25-1, the J call TRBJ2-7; 8 positions match TRBD1. CDR3 length: 14 amino acids. The V segment lost 4 bases and the J segment 3 bases; nucleotides outside the gene matches: 5. Germline CDR1 is MGHDK and CDR2 is SYGVNS.

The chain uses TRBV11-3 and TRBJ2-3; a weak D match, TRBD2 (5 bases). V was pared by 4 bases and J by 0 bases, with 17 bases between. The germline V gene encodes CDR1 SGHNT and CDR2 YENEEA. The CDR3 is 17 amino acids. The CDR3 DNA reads TGTGCCAGCAGCTCTGCCGGACGTAGGACTAGCACAGATACGCAGTATTTT. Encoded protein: CASSSAGRRTSTDTQYF.

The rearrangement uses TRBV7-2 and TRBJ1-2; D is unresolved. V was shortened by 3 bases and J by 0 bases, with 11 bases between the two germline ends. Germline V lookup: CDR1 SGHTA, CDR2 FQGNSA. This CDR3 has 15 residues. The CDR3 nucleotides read TGTGCCAGCAGCTTCGCGGGATCTACTAACTATGGCTACACCTTC. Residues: CASSFAGSTNYGYTF.

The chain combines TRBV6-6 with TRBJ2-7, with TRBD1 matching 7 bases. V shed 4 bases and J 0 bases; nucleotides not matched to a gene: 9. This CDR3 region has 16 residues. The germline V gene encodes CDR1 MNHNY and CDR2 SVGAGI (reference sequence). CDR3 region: CASSSPRTGNSYEQYF. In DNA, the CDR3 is TGTGCCAGCAGTTCCCCTCGGACAGGTAACTCCTACGAGCAGTACTTC.

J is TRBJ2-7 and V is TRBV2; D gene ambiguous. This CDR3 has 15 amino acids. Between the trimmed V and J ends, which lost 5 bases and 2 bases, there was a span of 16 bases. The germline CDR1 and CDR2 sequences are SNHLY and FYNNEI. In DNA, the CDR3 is TGTGCCAGCAGTAGGAACCAGGTCCTCGCCTACGAGCAGTACTTC. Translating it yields CASSRNQVLAYEQYF.

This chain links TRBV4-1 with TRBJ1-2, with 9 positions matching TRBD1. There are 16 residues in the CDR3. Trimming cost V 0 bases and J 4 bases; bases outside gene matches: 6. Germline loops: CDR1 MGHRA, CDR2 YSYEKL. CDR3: CASSQEGQGRIYGYTF. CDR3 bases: TGCGCCAGCAGCCAAGAGGGACAGGGAAGAATCTATGGCTACACCTTC.

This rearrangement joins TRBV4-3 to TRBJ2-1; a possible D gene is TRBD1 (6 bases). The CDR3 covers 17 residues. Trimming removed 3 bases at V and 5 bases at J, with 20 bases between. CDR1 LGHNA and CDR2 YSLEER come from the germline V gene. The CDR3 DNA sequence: TGCGCCAGCAGCCACCGCACACAGGGATTTGACCACAATGAGCAGTTCTTC. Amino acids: CASSHRTQGFDHNEQFF.